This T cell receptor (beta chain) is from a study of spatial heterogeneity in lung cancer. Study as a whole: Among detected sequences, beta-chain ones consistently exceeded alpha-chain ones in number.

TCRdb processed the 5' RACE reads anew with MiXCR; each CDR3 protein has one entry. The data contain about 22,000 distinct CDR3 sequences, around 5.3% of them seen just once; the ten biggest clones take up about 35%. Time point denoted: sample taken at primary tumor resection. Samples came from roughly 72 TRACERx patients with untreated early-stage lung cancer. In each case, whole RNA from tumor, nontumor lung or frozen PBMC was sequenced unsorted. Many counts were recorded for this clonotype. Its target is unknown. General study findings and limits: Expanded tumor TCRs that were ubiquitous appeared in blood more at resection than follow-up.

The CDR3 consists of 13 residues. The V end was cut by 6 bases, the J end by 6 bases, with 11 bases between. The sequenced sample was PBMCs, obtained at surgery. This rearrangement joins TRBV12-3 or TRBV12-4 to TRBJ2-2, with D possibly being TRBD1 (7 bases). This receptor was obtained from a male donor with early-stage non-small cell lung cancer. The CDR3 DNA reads TGTGCCAGCAGGCGGGACAGCCCCGGGGAGCTGTTTTTT. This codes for CASRRDSPGELFF.